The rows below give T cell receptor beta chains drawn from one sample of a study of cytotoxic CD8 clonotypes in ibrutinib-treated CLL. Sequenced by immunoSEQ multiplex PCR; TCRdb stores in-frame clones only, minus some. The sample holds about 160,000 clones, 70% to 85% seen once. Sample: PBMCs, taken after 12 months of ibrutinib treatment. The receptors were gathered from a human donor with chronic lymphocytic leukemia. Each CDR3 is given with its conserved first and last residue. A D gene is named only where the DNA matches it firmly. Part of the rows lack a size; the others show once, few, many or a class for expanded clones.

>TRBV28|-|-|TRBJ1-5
CASRQQGYDQPQHF
TGTGCCAGCAGGCAACAGGGATATGATCAGCCCCAGCATTTT
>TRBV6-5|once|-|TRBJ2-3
CASSYSGDSSTDTQYF
TGTGCCAGCAGTTACTCGGGGGATTCTAGCACAGATACGCAGTATTTT
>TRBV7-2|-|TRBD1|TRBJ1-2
CASSSPTGGFSGYTF
TGTGCCAGCAGCTCTCCAACAGGGGGTTTCAGTGGCTACACCTTC
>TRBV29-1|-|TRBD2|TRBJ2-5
CSGFLGTSGREETQYF
TGCAGCGGATTCCTTGGGACTAGCGGGAGGGAAGAGACCCAGTACTTC
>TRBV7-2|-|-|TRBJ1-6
CASSPTVSSYNSPLHF
TGTGCCAGCAGCCCGACCGTGAGCTCCTATAATTCACCCCTCCACTTT
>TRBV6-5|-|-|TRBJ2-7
CASRKGLHEQYF
TGTGCCAGCAGGAAGGGGCTCCACGAGCAGTACTTC
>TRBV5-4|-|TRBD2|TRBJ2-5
CASSLIAGGGETQYF
TGTGCCAGCAGCTTAATAGCGGGAGGGGGGGAGACCCAGTACTTC
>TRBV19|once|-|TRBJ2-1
CASSINSDEQFF
TGTGCCAGTAGTATTAACTCCGATGAGCAGTTCTTC
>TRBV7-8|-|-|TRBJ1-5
CASSLRSSRDSNQPQHF
TGTGCCAGCAGCCTCAGATCCTCCCGGGATAGCAATCAGCCCCAGCATTTT
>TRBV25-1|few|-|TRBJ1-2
CASSDRWNYGYTF
TGTGCCAGCAGTGACCGGTGGAACTATGGCTACACCTTC
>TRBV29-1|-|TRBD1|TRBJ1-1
CSVTGGNTEAFF
TGCAGCGTAACAGGGGGGAACACTGAAGCTTTCTTT
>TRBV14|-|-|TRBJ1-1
CASSRNRVLNTEAFF
TGTGCCAGCAGCCGAAACAGGGTCCTGAACACTGAAGCTTTCTTT
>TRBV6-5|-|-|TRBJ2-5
CASSYSISPDEGTQYF
TGTGCCAGCAGTTACTCGATATCACCCGACGAAGGGACCCAGTACTTC
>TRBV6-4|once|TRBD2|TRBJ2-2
CASSRGLAGLNTGELFF
TGTGCCAGCAGTCGGGGACTAGCGGGGCTGAACACCGGGGAGCTGTTTTTT
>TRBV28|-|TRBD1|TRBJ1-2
CAGSDRGPMIYGYTF
TGTGCCGGGTCGGACAGGGGGCCGATGATCTATGGCTACACCTTC
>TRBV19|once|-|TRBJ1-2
CASRRRMDYGYTF
TGTGCCAGTAGACGCAGAATGGACTATGGCTACACCTTC
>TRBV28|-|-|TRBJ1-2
CASSLAPGGGYTF
TGTGCCAGCAGTTTAGCCCCCGGGGGTGGCTACACCTTC
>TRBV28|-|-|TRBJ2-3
CASSLHGNTDTQYF
TGTGCCAGCAGTTTACACGGAAACACAGATACGCAGTATTTT
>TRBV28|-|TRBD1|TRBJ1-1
CASSTTGTTEAFF
TGTGCCAGCAGTACGACAGGGACCACTGAAGCTTTCTTT
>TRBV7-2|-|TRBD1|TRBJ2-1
CASSWDRSYNEQFF
TGTGCCAGCAGTTGGGACAGGTCGTACAATGAGCAGTTCTTC
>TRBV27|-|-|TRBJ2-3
CASSRRGSADTQYF
TGTGCCAGCAGTAGGCGGGGATCAGCAGATACGCAGTATTTT
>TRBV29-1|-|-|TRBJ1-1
CSVSGTLNTEAFF
TGCAGCGTGTCCGGGACACTGAACACTGAAGCTTTCTTT
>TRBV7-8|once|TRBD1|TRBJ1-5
CASSPRGQGLYQPQHF
TGTGCCAGCAGCCCGAGGGGGCAGGGGTTGTATCAGCCCCAGCATTTT
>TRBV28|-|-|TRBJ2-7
CASLQGGLSYEQYF
TGTGCCAGCCTCCAGGGGGGATTATCCTACGAGCAGTACTTC
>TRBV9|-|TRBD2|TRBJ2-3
CASSPGLAGIFTDTQYF
TGTGCCAGCAGCCCGGGGCTAGCGGGGATTTTCACAGATACGCAGTATTTT
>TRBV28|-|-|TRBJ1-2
CASSTANYGYTF
TGTGCCAGCTCTACAGCGAACTATGGCTACACCTTC
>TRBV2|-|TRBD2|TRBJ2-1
CASSARGGYNEQFF
TGTGCCAGCAGTGCTCGCGGGGGGTACAATGAGCAGTTCTTC
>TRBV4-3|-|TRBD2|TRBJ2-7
CASSQTTSGSYEQYF
TGCGCCAGCAGCCAAACGACTAGCGGGAGCTACGAGCAGTACTTC
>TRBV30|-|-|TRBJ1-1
CARGRANTEAFF
TGTGCCCGAGGCAGGGCGAACACTGAAGCTTTCTTT
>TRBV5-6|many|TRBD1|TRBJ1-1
CASSLLDRGGTEAFF
TGTGCCAGCAGCTTGCTGGACAGGGGCGGCACTGAAGCTTTCTTT
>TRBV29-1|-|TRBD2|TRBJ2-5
CSVGTSGRKETQYF
TGCAGCGTAGGGACTAGCGGGAGGAAAGAGACCCAGTACTTC
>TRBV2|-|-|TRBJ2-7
CASSTGIEQYF
TGTGCCAGCAGTACAGGGATCGAGCAGTACTTC
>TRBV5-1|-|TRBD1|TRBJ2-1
CASSEGQGEFF
TGCGCCAGCAGCGAGGGACAGGGGGAGTTCTTC
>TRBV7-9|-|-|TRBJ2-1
CASGSGGNYNEQFF
TGTGCCAGCGGTAGCGGAGGGAACTACAATGAGCAGTTCTTC
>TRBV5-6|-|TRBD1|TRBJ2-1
CASTLYPGPPGQAVNEQFF
TGTGCCAGCACCCTCTACCCTGGGCCACCGGGACAGGCGGTCAATGAGCAGTTCTTC
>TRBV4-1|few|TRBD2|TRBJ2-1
CASSQQRGEYNEQFF
TGCGCCAGCAGCCAACAGCGGGGGGAATACAATGAGCAGTTCTTC
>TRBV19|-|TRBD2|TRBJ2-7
CASSMLAGGTYEQYF
TGTGCCAGTAGTATGCTAGCGGGGGGGACCTACGAGCAGTACTTC
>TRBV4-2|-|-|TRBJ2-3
CASSQDLSTDTQYF
TGTGCCAGCAGCCAAGACCTTTCGACAGATACGCAGTATTTT
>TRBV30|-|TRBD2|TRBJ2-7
CAWSSGGPYEQYF
TGTGCCTGGAGTAGCGGGGGCCCCTACGAGCAGTACTTC
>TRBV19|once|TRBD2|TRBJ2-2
CASKTSGRGTGELFF
TGTGCCAGTAAGACTAGCGGACGGGGGACCGGGGAGCTGTTTTTT
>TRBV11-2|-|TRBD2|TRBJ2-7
CASSLYGTSGSYEQYF
TGTGCCAGCAGCTTGTACGGGACTAGCGGTTCCTACGAGCAGTACTTC
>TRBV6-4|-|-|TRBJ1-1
CASSEGGGEAFF
TGTGCCAGCAGTGAAGGGGGTGGTGAAGCTTTCTTT
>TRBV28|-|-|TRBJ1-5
CASSSSSTGNQPQHF
TGTGCCAGCAGCTCATCTTCCACAGGGAATCAGCCCCAGCATTTT
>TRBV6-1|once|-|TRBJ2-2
CASRIRGDTGELFF
TGTGCCAGCAGGATCAGGGGTGACACCGGGGAGCTGTTTTTT
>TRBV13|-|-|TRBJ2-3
CASSLKVATQYF
TGTGCCAGCAGCTTAAAAGTTGCTACGCAGTATTTT
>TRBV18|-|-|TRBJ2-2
CASSPLVTGELFF
TGTGCCAGCTCACCTTTAGTGACCGGGGAGCTGTTTTTT
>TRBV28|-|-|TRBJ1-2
CASSSPPSDTGYTF
TGTGCCAGCAGTTCACCCCCCTCGGACACGGGCTACACCTTC
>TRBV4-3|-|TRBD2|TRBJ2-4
CASSHRSGTAKNIQYF
TGCGCCAGCAGCCATCGGAGCGGGACAGCCAAAAACATTCAGTACTTC
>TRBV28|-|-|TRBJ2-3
CASSFRTDTQYF
TGTGCCAGCAGTTTCCGCACAGATACGCAGTATTTT
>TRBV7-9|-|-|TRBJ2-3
CASSLADGYTQYF
TGTGCCAGCAGCTTAGCGGACGGATATACGCAGTATTTT
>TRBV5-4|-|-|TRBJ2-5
CASSLPGGGETQYF
TGTGCCAGCAGCTTGCCCGGGGGCGGCGAGACCCAGTACTTC
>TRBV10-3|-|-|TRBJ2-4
CAISDLTFQYF
TGTGCCATCAGTGACCTTACCTTTCAGTACTTC
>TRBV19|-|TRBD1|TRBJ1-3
CASTLVRDRLPLSGNTIYF
TGTGCCAGTACCCTGGTCCGGGACAGGCTCCCACTCTCTGGAAACACCATATATTTT